The clone carrying this TCR beta chain was seen more than once but under ten times. This CDR3 contains 15 residues. Looked up from germline, CDR1 is SGHAT and CDR2 is FQNNGV. Unmatched junction bases numbered 2, after V lost 5 bases and J lost 0 bases. The sample is drawn from a study of blood T cells in healthy people across ages. Using a J-beta primer mix together with a sample-barcoded 5' primer, a second PCR was run for 7 to 11 cycles. MiXCR was run by TCRdb on the 5' RACE reads, yielding one entry per CDR3 protein. The sample records some 790,000 distinct CDR3 sequences, around 30% being singletons.

This sequence was found in a woman of 80 years or more in good health. V is TRBV11-2 and J is TRBJ2-7, with TRBD2 matching 12 bases. The sequenced material came from blood. CDR3 sequence: CASSRTSGASYEQYF. The CDR3 DNA reads TGTGCCAGCAGCCGGACTAGCGGGGCCTCCTACGAGCAGTACTTC.